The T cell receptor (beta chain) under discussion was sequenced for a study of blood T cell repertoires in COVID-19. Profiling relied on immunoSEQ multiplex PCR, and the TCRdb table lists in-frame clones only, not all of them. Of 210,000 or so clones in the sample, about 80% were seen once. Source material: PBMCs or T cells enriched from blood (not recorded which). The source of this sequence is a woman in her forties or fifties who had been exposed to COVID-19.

The CDR3 nucleotides are TGTGCCAGCTTAACAGGGGGCGGAAGCAATCAGCCCCAGCATTTT. It encodes CASLTGGGSNQPQHF. The J gene is TRBJ1-5, the V gene TRBV28; 9 nucleotides line up with TRBD1. CDR3 length: 15 residues. CDR1 and CDR2 from the germline V gene are MDHEN and SYDVKM. V gave up 8 bases and J gave up 1 base; unmatched junction bases: 6.